The 15 T cell receptor beta chains presented below share a single source sample, sequenced in a study of shared clonotypes between healthy human individuals. Naive CD8 cells lacked CD45RO, underwent positive selection for CCR7 and left out terminally differentiated effector memory CD45RA+ cells. This table comes from immunoSEQ multiplex PCR, and its TCRdb copy is limited to in-frame clones, with some not included. The sample holds some 740,000 clones, 85% to 95% seen once. The material sequenced was naive CD8+ T cells sorted from blood. The receptors were sampled from a young man in good health.

The chain recombines TRBV4-2 with TRBJ1-4; possibly TRBD1 for D (5 bases). This CDR3 has 14 amino acids. The V and J ends lost 4 bases and 5 bases respectively, with 11 bases between them. The germline V gene has CDR1 LGHNA and CDR2 YNFKEQ. The CDR3, as DNA: TGTGCCAGCAGCCGAGGGACGGAGAATGAAAAACTGTTTTTT. It yields the protein CASSRGTENEKLFF.

The genes are TRBV11-2 and TRBJ2-2; no clear D. V lost 3 bases and J 4 bases, leaving 12 bases between the germline ends. Germline V gene sequence: CDR1 SGHAT, CDR2 FQNNGV. The CDR3 length is 15 residues. DNA of the CDR3: TGTGCCAGCAGCTTTGAAGTCACCGGCACCGGGGAGCTGTTTTTT. Protein: CASSFEVTGTGELFF.

This chain joins TRBV4-1 and TRBJ2-1; 9 bases are a match to TRBD1. The CDR3 has 13 residues. V dropped 6 bases and J dropped 7; count of bases not matched to a gene: 4. The germline CDR1 and CDR2 sequences are MGHRA and YSYEKL. In nucleotides, the CDR3 is TGCGCCAGCAGTAAACAGGGGGCAAATGAGCAGTTCTTC. This gives the protein CASSKQGANEQFF.

The genes are TRBV6-6 and TRBJ1-2; D gene unclear. The V gene lost 10 bases and the J gene lost 8 bases, with 14 bases spanning the gap. The CDR3 has 11 amino acids. Per the germline V gene, CDR1 is MNHNY and CDR2 is SVGAGI (reference sequence). The CDR3 DNA is TGTGCCATCCTCAAGATGGAGGGCTACACCTTC. Translated, it gives CAILKMEGYTF.

CDR3 loop: CASSSGQNYGYTF. The CDR3 nucleotides read TGTGCCAGCAGCTCAGGACAGAACTATGGCTACACCTTC. The chain recombines TRBV7-9 with TRBJ1-2, with D possibly being TRBD1 (6 bases). This CDR3 contains 13 residues. Per the germline V gene, CDR1 is SEHNR and CDR2 is FQNEAQ (reference sequence). The germline V and J ends were trimmed by 4 bases and 2 bases, with 8 bases remaining between them.

This clone was observed a handful of times. The V and J genes are TRBV7-9 and TRBJ1-5; D is unclear. Between the trimmed V and J ends, which lost 5 bases and 4 bases, there was a span of 6 bases. CDR1 is SEHNR, CDR2 FQNEAQ, per germline (reference sequence). This CDR3 is 12 amino acids long. The CDR3, as DNA: TGTGCCAGCAGCGCTGGGAATCAGCCCCAGCATTTT. The encoded protein is CASSAGNQPQHF.

This chain links TRBV27 with TRBJ2-1; TRBD2 aligns across 7 bases. With V trimmed by 4 bases and J by 10 bases, 7 bases remained unmatched. The germline V gene has CDR1 MNHEY and CDR2 SMNVEV (reference sequence). This CDR3 has 13 residues. The CDR3 DNA sequence: TGTGCCAGCAGTTCCGGACTAGGCTGGGAGCAGTTCTTC. This sequence encodes CASSSGLGWEQFF.

The chain is built from TRBV9 and TRBJ2-5; maybe TRBD2 (6 bases). Germline V gene sequence: CDR1 SGDLS, CDR2 YYNGEE. CDR3 length equals 16 residues. V lost 2 bases, J lost 1 base, and 15 bases lay in between. CDR3 residues: CASSVYGGNIQETQYF. The CDR3 DNA reads as TGTGCCAGCAGCGTTTACGGCGGGAACATCCAAGAGACCCAGTACTTC.

There are a few counts of this clone. The CDR3 reads CASSPWEGTEAFF. In nucleotides, the CDR3 is TGTGCCAGCAGCCCCTGGGAGGGGACTGAAGCTTTCTTT. V gene TRBV7-9 combines with J gene TRBJ1-1; possibly TRBD1 for D (5 bases). Germline CDR1 reads SEHNR; CDR2 reads FQNEAQ (reference sequence). The V and J ends lost 5 bases and 5 bases respectively, with 12 bases between them. The CDR3 has 13 amino acids.

The chain joins TRBV29-1 to TRBJ2-7; a possible D gene is TRBD1 (6 bases). V was shortened by 6 bases and J by 3 bases, with 9 bases between the two germline ends. This CDR3 comprises 11 residues. In germline, CDR1 is SQVTM, CDR2 ANQGSEA. CDR3 amino acids: CSVEGHYEQYF. CDR3 nucleotides: TGCAGCGTCGAGGGACACTACGAGCAGTACTTC.

Only one count was recorded for this clone. This sample also contains other DNA sequences that code for the same CDR3. The genes are TRBV19 and TRBJ2-7; 8 positions agree with TRBD2. CDR1 and CDR2 from the germline V gene are LNHDA and SQIVND (reference sequence). The V gene end was trimmed by 3 bases and the J gene end by 4 bases; junction bases not matched to a gene: 2. CDR3 size: 13 residues. The CDR3 bases are TGTGCCAGTAGTATGACGGGAGGGTACGAGCAGTACTTC. It codes for CASSMTGGYEQYF. The variable domain in full, completed from reference TRBV19 and TRBJ2-7, reads DGGITQSPKYLFRKEGQNVTLSCEQNLNHDAMYWYRQDPGQGLRLIYYSQIVNDFQKGDIAEGYSVSREKKESFPLTVTSAQKNPTAFYLCASSMTGGYEQYFGPGTRLTVT.

As for this clone: This same CDR3 is encoded by further DNA sequences in the sample. The V call is TRBV9, the J call TRBJ2-1, with 7 bases lining up with TRBD2. In germline, CDR1 is SGDLS, CDR2 YYNGEE. This CDR3 region has 15 residues. V gave up 3 bases and J gave up 5 bases; unmatched junction bases: 8. The CDR3 sequence: CASSAPAGTDNEQFF. DNA of the CDR3: TGTGCCAGCAGCGCCCCAGCGGGAACCGACAATGAGCAGTTCTTC. The variable domain in full, completed from reference TRBV9 and TRBJ2-1, reads DSGVTQTPKHLITATGQRVTLRCSPRSGDLSVYWYQQSLDQGLQFLIQYYNGEERAKGNILERFSAQQFPDLHSELNLSSLELGDSALYFCASSAPAGTDNEQFFGPGTRLTVL.

The J gene is TRBJ1-5, the V gene TRBV19; D is uncertain. Per the germline V gene, CDR1 is LNHDA and CDR2 is SQIVND (reference sequence). V was trimmed by 3 bases and J by 1 base, leaving 10 bases between them. This CDR3 has 15 residues. For the CDR3, the DNA is TGTGCCAGTAGTATGTTCGGAGGCAGCAATCAGCCCCAGCATTTT. Translating it yields CASSMFGGSNQPQHF. Looking up the rest from reference TRBV19 and TRBJ1-5 gives the full variable domain: DGGITQSPKYLFRKEGQNVTLSCEQNLNHDAMYWYRQDPGQGLRLIYYSQIVNDFQKGDIAEGYSVSREKKESFPLTVTSAQKNPTAFYLCASSMFGGSNQPQHFGDGTRLSIL.

This rearrangement joins TRBV27 to TRBJ2-3; 9 bases align to TRBD2. V was pared by 6 bases and J by 0 bases, with 7 bases of the junction left unmatched. The CDR3 runs to 16 residues. Germline CDR1 reads MNHEY; CDR2 reads SMNVEV (reference sequence). CDR3 region: CASSPLAGTSTDTQYF. CDR3 nucleotides: TGTGCCAGCAGCCCTCTAGCGGGAACTAGCACAGATACGCAGTATTTT.

The chain recombines TRBV5-6 with TRBJ1-2; D gene unclear. Per the germline V gene, CDR1 is SGHDT and CDR2 is YYEEEE. With 0 bases removed from V and 4 bases from J, the gap between germline ends came to 7 bases. The CDR3 loop spans 13 amino acids. CDR3 amino acids: CASSLVGGYGYTF. The CDR3 region has the DNA TGTGCCAGCAGCTTGGTTGGCGGCTATGGCTACACCTTC.